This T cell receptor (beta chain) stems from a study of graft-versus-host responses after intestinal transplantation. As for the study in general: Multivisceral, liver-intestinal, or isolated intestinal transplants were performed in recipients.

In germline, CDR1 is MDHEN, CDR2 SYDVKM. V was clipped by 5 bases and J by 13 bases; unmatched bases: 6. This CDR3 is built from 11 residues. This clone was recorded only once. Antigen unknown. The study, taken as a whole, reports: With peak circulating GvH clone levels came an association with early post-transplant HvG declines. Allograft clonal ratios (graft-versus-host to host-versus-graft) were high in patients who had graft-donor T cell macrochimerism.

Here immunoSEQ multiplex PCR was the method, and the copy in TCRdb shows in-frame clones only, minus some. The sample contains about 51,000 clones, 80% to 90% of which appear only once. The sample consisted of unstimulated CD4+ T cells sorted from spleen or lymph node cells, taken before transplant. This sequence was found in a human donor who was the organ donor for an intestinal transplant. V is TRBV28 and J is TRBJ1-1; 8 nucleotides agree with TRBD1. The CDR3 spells CASSDATGGFF. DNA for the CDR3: TGTGCCAGCAGTGACGCCACAGGGGGTTTCTTT.